This T cell receptor beta chain derives from a study of T cell repertoires in cytomegalovirus infection. As for the study in general: Use of recently identified HLA-C-restricted and well-studied HLA-B-restricted CMV epitopes was part of the study. The public TCR beta signatures pointed to both CMV infection and matching HLA type. General study findings and limits: The ex vivo response was dominated by HLA-C-restricted CMV-specific TCR beta clonotypes. Individuals carrying CMV plus the relevant HLA were identified by cumulative frequency of public TCR beta families.

This clonotype has ten or more counts. Antigen unknown. Trimming took off 2 bases at V and 5 bases at J, with 11 bases between the two ends. CDR1 and CDR2 from the germline V gene are MNHEY and SVGAGI. The CDR3 spans 14 residues. A single record per CDR3 protein comes from TCRdb applying MiXCR to the reads. Of roughly 340,000 distinct CDR3 sequences in the sample, 29% were seen once. The chain combines TRBV6-5 with TRBJ2-3, with D unresolved. The sample was cultured PBMCs, taken from culture after CMV antigen stimulation. The source is a human donor in good health (CMV status not recorded). Some clones in this sample may be carry-over from other donors' samples. For the CDR3, the DNA is TGTGCCAGCAGTTACCCGGACCGCAAAGATACGCAGTATTTT. Amino acid sequence: CASSYPDRKDTQYF.